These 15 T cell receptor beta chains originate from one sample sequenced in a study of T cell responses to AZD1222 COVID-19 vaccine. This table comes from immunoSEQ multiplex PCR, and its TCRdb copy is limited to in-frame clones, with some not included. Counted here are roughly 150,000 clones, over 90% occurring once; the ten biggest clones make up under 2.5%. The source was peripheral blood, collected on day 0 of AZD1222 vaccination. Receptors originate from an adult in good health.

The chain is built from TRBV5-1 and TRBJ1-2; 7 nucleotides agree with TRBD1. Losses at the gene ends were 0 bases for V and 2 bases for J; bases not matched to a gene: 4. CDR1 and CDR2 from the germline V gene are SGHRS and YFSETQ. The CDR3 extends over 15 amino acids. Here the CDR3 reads CASSLAAGGNYGYTF. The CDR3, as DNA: TGCGCCAGCAGCTTGGCGGCAGGGGGAAACTATGGCTACACCTTC.

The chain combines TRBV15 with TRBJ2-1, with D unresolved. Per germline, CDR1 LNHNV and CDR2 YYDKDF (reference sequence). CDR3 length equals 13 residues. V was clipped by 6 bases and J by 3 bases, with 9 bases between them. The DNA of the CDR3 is TGTGCCACCAGTACGAGACTCTACAATGAGCAGTTCTTC. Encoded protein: CATSTRLYNEQFF.

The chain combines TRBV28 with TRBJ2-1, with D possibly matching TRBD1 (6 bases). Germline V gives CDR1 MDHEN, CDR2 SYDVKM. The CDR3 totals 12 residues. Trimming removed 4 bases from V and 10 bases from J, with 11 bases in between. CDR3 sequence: CASSSQGREQFF. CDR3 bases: TGTGCCAGCAGTTCTCAGGGGCGCGAGCAGTTCTTC.

This chain's CDR3 is CASSQEIVDEIYNEQFF. The CDR3 nucleotides are TGTGCCAGCAGCCAAGAAATCGTGGACGAGATCTACAATGAGCAGTTCTTC. The chain carries TRBV4-2 and TRBJ2-1; D gene unclear. Germline assignment: CDR1 LGHNA and CDR2 YNFKEQ. V was shortened by 0 bases and J by 3 bases, with 15 bases between the two germline ends. This CDR3 has 17 amino acids.

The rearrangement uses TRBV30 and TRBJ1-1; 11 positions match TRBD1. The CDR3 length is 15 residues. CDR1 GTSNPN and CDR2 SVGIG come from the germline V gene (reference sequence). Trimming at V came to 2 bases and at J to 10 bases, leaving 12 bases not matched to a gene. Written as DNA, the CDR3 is TGTGCCTGGAGTCAAAAGGTGGGACAGGGGGTTGTAGCTTTCTTT. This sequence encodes CAWSQKVGQGVVAFF. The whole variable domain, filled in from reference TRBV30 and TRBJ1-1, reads SQTIHQWPATLVQPVGSPLSLECTVEGTSNPNLYWYRQAAGRGLQLLFYSVGIGQISSEVPQNLSASRPQDRQFILSSKKLLLSDSGFYLCAWSQKVGQGVVAFFGQGTRLTVV.

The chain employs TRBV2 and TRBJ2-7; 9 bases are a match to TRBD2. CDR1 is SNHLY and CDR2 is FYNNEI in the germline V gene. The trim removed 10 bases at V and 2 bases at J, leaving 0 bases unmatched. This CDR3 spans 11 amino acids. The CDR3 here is CAIAGAYEQYF. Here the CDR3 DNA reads TGTGCCATAGCGGGAGCCTACGAGCAGTACTTC.

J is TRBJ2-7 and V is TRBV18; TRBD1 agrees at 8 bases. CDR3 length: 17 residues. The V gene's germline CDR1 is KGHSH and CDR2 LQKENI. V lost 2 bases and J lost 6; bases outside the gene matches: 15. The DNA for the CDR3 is TGTGCCAGCTCACCAGCAAGACCCGGGACAGGCGGGATCGAGCAGTACTTC. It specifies CASSPARPGTGGIEQYF. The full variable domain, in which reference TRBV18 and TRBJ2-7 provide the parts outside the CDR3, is NAGVMQNPRHLVRRRGQEARLRCSPMKGHSHVYWYRQLPEEGLKFMVYLQKENIIDESGMPKERFSAEFPKEGPSILRIQQVVRGDSAAYFCASSPARPGTGGIEQYFGPGTRLTVT.

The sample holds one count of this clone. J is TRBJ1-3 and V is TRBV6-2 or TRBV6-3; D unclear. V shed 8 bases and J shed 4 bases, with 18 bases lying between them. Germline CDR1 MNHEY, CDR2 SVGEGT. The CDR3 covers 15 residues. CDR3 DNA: TGTGCCAGCTGCCGGGCCTCGAGATCCGGAAACACCATATATTTT. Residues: CASCRASRSGNTIYF.

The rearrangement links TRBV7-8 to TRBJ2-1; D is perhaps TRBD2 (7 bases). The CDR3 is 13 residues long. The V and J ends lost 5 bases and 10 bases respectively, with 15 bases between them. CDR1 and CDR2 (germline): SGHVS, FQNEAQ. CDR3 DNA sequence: TGTGCCAGCAGCCCTAGGGGGGGTGGGGAGCAGTTCTTC. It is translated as CASSPRGGGEQFF.

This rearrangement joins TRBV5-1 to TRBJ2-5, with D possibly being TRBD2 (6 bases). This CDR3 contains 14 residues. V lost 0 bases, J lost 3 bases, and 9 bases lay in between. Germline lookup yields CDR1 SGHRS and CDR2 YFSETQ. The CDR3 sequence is CASSLEGLKETQYF. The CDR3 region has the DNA TGCGCCAGCAGCTTGGAGGGACTTAAAGAGACCCAGTACTTC.

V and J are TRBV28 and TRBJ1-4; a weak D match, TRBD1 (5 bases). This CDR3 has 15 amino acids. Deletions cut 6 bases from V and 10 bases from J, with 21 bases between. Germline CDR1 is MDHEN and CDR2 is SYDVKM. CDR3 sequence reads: CASSLDIILRGKLFF. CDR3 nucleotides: TGTGCCAGCAGCTTGGACATAATCCTGCGGGGAAAACTGTTTTTT.

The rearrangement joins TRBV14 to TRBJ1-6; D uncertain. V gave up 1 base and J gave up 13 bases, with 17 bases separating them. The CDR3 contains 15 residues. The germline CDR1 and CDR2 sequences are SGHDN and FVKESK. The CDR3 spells CASSQGQALKGPLHF. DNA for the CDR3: TGTGCCAGCAGCCAAGGCCAGGCCCTGAAGGGTCCCCTCCACTTT.

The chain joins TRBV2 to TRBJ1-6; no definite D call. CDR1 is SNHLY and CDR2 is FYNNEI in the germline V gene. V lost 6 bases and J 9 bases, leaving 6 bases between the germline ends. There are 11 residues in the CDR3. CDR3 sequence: CASRRSSPLHF. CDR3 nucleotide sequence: TGTGCCAGCAGGAGGAGTTCACCCCTCCACTTT.

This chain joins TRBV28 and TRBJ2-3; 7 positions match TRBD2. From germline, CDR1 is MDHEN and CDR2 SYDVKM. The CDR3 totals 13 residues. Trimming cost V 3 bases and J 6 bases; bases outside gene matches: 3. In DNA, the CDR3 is TGTGCCAGCAGTTTTTCCGGGGGGGATACGCAGTATTTT. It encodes CASSFSGGDTQYF.

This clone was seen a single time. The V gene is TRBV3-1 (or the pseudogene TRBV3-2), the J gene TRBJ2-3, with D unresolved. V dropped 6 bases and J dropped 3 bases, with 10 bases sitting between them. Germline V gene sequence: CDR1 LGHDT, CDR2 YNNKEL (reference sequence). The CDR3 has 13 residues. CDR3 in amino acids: CASSLLVTDTQYF. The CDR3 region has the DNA TGTGCCAGCAGTCTCCTAGTTACAGATACGCAGTATTTT.